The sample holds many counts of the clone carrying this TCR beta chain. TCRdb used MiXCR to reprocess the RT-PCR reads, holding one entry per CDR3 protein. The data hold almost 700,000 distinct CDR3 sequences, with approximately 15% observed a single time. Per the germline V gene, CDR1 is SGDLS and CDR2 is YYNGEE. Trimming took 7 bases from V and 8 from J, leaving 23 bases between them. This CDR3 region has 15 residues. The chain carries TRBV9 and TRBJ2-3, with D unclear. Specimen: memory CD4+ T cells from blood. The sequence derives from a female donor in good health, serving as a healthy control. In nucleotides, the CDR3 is TGTGCCAGCGGCAAGGGCGTAGGGCTTTCGGGTACGCAGTATTTT. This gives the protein CASGKGVGLSGTQYF.